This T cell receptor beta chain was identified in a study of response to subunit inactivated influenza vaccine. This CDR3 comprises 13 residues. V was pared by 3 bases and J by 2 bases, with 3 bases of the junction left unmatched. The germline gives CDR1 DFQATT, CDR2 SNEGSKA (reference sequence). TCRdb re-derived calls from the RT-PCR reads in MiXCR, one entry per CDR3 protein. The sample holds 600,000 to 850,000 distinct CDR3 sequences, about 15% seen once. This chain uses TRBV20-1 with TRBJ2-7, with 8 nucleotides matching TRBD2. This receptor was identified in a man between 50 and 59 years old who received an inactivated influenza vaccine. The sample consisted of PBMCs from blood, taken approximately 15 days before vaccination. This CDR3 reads CSARPGGTYEQYF. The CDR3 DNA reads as TGCAGTGCTAGGCCGGGAGGGACCTACGAGCAGTACTTC.